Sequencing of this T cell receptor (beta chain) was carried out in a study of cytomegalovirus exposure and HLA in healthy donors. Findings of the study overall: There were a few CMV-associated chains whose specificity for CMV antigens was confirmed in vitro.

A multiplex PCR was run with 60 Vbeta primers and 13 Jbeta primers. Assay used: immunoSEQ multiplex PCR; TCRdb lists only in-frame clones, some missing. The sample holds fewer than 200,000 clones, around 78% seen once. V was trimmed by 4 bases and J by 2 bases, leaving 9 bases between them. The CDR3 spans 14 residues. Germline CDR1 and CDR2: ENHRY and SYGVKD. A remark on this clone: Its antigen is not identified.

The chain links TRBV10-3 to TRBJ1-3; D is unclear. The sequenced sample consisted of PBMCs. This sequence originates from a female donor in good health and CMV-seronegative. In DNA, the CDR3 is TGTGCCATCAGTGGAGCCGGGGCTGGAAACACCATATATTTT. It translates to CAISGAGAGNTIYF.